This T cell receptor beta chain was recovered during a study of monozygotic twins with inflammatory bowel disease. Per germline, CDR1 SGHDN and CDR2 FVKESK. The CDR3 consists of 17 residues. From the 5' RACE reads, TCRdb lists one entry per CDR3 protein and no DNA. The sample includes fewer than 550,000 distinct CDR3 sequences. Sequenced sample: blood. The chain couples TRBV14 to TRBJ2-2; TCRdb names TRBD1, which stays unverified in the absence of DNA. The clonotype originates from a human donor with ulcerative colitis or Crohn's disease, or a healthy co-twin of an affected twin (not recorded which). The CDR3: CASSQPGTPANTGELFF.